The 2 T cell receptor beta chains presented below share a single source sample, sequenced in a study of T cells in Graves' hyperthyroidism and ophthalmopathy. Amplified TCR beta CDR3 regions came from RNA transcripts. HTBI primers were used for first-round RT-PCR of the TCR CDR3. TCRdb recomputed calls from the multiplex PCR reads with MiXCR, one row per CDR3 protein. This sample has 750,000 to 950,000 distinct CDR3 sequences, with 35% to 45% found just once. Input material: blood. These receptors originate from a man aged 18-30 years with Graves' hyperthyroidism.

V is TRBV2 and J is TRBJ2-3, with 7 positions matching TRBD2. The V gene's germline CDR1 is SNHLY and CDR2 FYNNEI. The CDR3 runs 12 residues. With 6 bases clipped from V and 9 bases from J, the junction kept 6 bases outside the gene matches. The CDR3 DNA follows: TGTGCCAGCAGAGGACTAGGGGCGACGCAGTATTTT. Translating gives CASRGLGATQYF.

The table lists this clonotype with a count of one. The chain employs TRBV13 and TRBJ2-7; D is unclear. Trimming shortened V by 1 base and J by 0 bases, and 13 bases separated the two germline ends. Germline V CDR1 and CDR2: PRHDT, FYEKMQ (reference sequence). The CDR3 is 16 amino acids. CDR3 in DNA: TGTGCCAGCAGCTTAGCAATGGCCTCCAACTCCTACGAGCAGTACTTC. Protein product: CASSLAMASNSYEQYF.